This TCR beta chain comes out of a study of CD8+CD57+ T cells in acquired aplastic anemia. For the study at large: CD4+ cells from healthy donors averaged around 10 million reads. Study-level findings and limits: In common between the patients and the controls were approximately 30 CD8+ CDR3 sequences. Significance was not reached for CD8+ Simpson's diversity between patients and controls.

This clonotype has at least ten counts. Its target is unknown. This CDR3 comprises 15 residues. Germline CDR1 is MNHNY and CDR2 is SVGAGI (reference sequence). V was pared by 5 bases and J by 0 bases, with 11 bases between. Genomic DNA was employed as the template in profiling TCR beta VDJ and CDR3. Each CDR3 protein gets one entry after TCRdb re-called the reads with MiXCR. The table lists hundreds of thousands of distinct CDR3 sequences, roughly 64% of them singletons. This chain joins TRBV6-6 and TRBJ2-1; D remains ambiguous. Sequencing was done on a sample of sorted CD4+, CD8+, or CD8+CD57+ T cells (not recorded which) from PBMCs. The sequence was obtained from a human donor in good health, serving as a control. The CDR3 bases are TGTGCCAGCAGTAACCAACCGAGCTCCTACAATGAGCAGTTCTTC. Its translation: CASSNQPSSYNEQFF.